This T cell receptor (beta chain) was profiled in a study of shared clonotypes between healthy human individuals. Trimming cost V 0 bases and J 6 bases, with 11 bases left between them. The CDR3 has 14 residues. Germline assignment: CDR1 LNHNV and CDR2 YYDKDF (reference sequence). Several immunoSEQ 96-well plates shared each subset's DNA, each plate a replicate. Assay: immunoSEQ multiplex PCR; the TCRdb copy retains only in-frame clones and omits some. This sample carries roughly 2.2 million clones, around 92% of them seen once, and the ten largest clones take 0.3% to 0.4%. V is TRBV15 and J is TRBJ1-2; D gene ambiguous. This clonotype originated in a man between 18 and 35 years old in good health. Some clones in this sample may be carry-over from other donors' samples. The specimen sequenced was naive CD4+ T cells from PBMCs. Specified subset: CD45RA+ positively selected. The CDR3 sequence: CATSRDGIQDGYTF. For the CDR3, the DNA is TGTGCCACCAGCAGAGATGGCATTCAGGATGGCTACACCTTC.